Sequencing of this TCR delta chain was carried out in a study of gammadelta T cells in human blood. The V gene's germline CDR1 is TSWWSYY and CDR2 QGS. V dropped 4 bases and J dropped 7; count of bases not matched to a gene: 20. CDR3 size: 18 residues. This clone is hyperexpanded in the sample. This CDR3 is also generated by other DNA sequences in the sample. With CATT, TCRdb re-called clones from the RT-PCR reads. The sample has several hundred delta-chain clones, approximately 10% seen once. This receptor was obtained from a human donor. The chain couples TRDV1 to TRDJ1, with 8 bases that match TRDD3. Sequencing was carried out using non-Vgamma9Vdelta2 gamma-delta T cells from infant blood. CDR3 nucleotides: TGTGCTCTTGGGGCCAAGAACCCCACTGGGGGCCCCGTAGGTAAACTCATCTTT. Translation: CALGAKNPTGGPVGKLIF.